This T cell receptor beta chain came from a study of blood T cells in healthy people across ages. Combining a sample-barcoded 5' primer with a J-beta primer mix, a second PCR ran for roughly 6 to 11 cycles. TCRdb independently ran MiXCR on the 5' RACE reads; one entry per CDR3 protein. The sample has some 860,000 distinct CDR3 sequences, about 61% seen once; the top ten hold roughly 24%. This CDR3 is 16 amino acids long. Trimming cost V 2 bases and J 4 bases; bases outside gene matches: 9. Germline V CDR1 and CDR2: DFQATT, SNEGSKA (reference sequence). The sample holds a few counts of this clonotype. The sample consisted of blood. The chain recombines TRBV20-1 with TRBJ2-3; TRBD2 agrees at 10 bases. This receptor was taken from a middle-aged man in good health. This CDR3 reads CSARLAGGGGADTQYF. The CDR3 DNA is TGCAGTGCTAGATTAGCGGGGGGCGGAGGAGCAGATACGCAGTATTTT.